This T cell receptor (beta chain) is drawn from a study of CD8 T cells in Susac syndrome. Those who served as multiple sclerosis controls were treatment-naive patients with stable or active relapsing-remitting disease. V lost 5 bases and J 6 bases, leaving 22 bases between the germline ends. The CDR3 is made up of 16 amino acids. Germline loops: CDR1 SGHDN, CDR2 FVKESK. It was with random hexamers that about 0.45 to 1 ug RNA was reverse transcribed. A multiplex approach, immunoSEQ multiplex PCR, amplified TCR beta CDR3 across 54 Vbeta and 13 Jbeta. MiXCR, applied by TCRdb to the immunoSEQ multiplex PCR reads, yields one record per CDR3 protein. Here the sample spans approximately 230,000 distinct CDR3 sequences, about 93% being singletons.

The material sequenced was CD4+ T cells from PBMCs. This chain links TRBV14 with TRBJ1-2; D is undetermined. The receptor's source is a human donor with multiple sclerosis. The CDR3 DNA follows: TGTGCCAGCAGCGCCTCGGGCGCATCGTGGTCTCATGGCTACACCTTC. Translated, it gives CASSASGASWSHGYTF.